The subject of this entry is one T cell receptor beta chain. There is no known antigen for this receptor. Base qualities are not provided; no much larger clone lies one nucleotide away. Blood samples for TCR beta sequencing were provided by related transplant donors. Using Nuclei Lysis Solution, genomic DNA was extracted from unfractionated peripheral blood mononuclear cells that were either fresh or cryopreserved. The data derive from a study of T cell clonotyping in hematopoietic cell transplantation listed by TCRdb under 2021. At the level of the whole study: The study collected 135 blood samples from under 45 consecutive transplant recipients and their related donors. Recruitment of patients was conducted between late 2015 and January 2017, and follow-up was continued until September 2020 or death.

With the immunoSEQ assay, which is a bias-controlled multiplex PCR relying on V- and J-specific primers, TCR beta CDR3 regions were amplified from genomic DNA. In a second PCR step, a proprietary barcode and Illumina adapter sequences were attached to the CDR3 amplicons. CDR3 libraries were sequenced on an Illumina MiSeq instrument. In the paper's pipeline: immunoSEQ Analyzer 3.0 was used for export and quality control, with R Bioconductor and Immunarch used for downstream analyses. Only productive rearrangements in the normalized downsampled data set went into calculating the repertoire metrics. In the normalized cohort, a clonotype counted as pathologically expanded if the clonotype was larger than 5 templates. The Inverse Simpson Index served as the measure of repertoire diversity. CMV-specificity analyses were carried out on the non-normalized data set to capture all clonotypes. The clones in this table, taken by TCRdb from immuneACCESS, are in-frame only. Not every clone is retained; where verified, under half of the shortfall comes from an unresolved V gene, and the cause of the rest is unknown. V and J calls plus clone size are reproduced from that table; the DNA served to infer D and trimming. This sample is represented by more than 15,000 clones; approximately 83% of them were singletons. About 4.5% of the sample goes to the ten largest clones.

General findings and caveats noted by the study authors: Recipient repertoires showed only a small fraction of overlap with donor repertoires, and over 95% appeared de novo at the given depth. Broader TCR repertoire diversity after transplant was predicted by Inverse Simpson Index values from donors and from recipients before transplant. Recipient TCR diversity fell after transplant, with pathologically expanded clonotypes rising progressively from day 30 to day 180. Sample size was limited, and cells were not sorted, so CD4 and CD8 repertoire contributions could not be separated.

The CDR3 goes from the cysteine to the phenylalanine over 17 residues. The sequence is cut down to CDR3 DNA, 51 bases in frame from base 1. Ends trimmed: V by 0 bases, J by 2 bases; bases unmatched to a gene: 13. CDR1 and CDR2 were assigned from the germline V gene as SQVTM and ANQGSEA. This clonotype was sampled from a woman aged 40-49 years in good health. Some clones in this sample may be carry-over from other donors' samples. The chain is encoded by TRBV29-1 joined to TRBJ2-7; a stretch of 7 junction bases matches TRBD2. The source material was peripheral blood mononuclear cells. The DNA reads TGCAGCGTTGAAGATCCAGAGGATGAACTAGCGCCCTACGAGCAGTACTTC. This yields the protein CSVEDPEDELAPYEQYF.